This T cell receptor beta chain was sequenced during a study of T cells in localized non-small cell lung cancer. Findings of the study overall: Uninvolved adjacent lung showed higher T cell clonality than tumor. Elevated circulating T cell density in blood was associated with longer overall survival.

This clone was seen a handful of times. Its target is not known. TCRdb keeps only in-frame clones here, not all; method: immunoSEQ multiplex PCR. The sample has some 25,000 clones, about 92% seen once; the top ten hold about 16%. The clonotype comes from a man between 35 and 75 years old with stage III squamous cell lung carcinoma. The specimen comprised peripheral blood, sampled before any cancer treatment.

This CDR3 is CASSSSTGELFF. DNA of the CDR3: TGTGCCAGCAGCTCGAGCACCGGGGAGCTGTTTTTT. The rearrangement joins TRBV7-3 to TRBJ2-2; D remains ambiguous. The CDR3 covers 12 residues. Germline V gene sequence: CDR1 SGHTA, CDR2 FQGTGA. V lost 4 bases and J lost 4, with 4 bases in between.